This T cell receptor (beta chain) was identified in a study of T-cell reconstitution after alpha-beta-depleted transplantation in children. From germline, CDR1 is SEHNR and CDR2 FQNEAQ (reference sequence). V was pared by 5 bases and J by 2 bases, with 3 bases of the junction left unmatched. This CDR3 has 14 amino acids. Many counts were recorded for this clonotype. The TCRbeta library was prepared with unique molecular identifiers. MiXCR, run by TCRdb on the PCR reads, gives a single entry per CDR3 protein. The sample has a few hundred thousand distinct CDR3 sequences; about an eighth are singletons.

The sequence was collected from a human donor who donated a stem cell graft to a child with Fanconi anemia. The sample here was PBMCs, taken from the stem cell graft. The genes are TRBV7-9 and TRBJ1-1, with 9 bases aligning to TRBD1. The CDR3 region is CASSLQGANTEAFF. In DNA form, the CDR3 reads TGTGCCAGCAGCCTACAGGGGGCTAACACTGAAGCTTTCTTT.